A single sample is the source of the 19 T cell receptor beta chains below, sequenced in a study of blood T cell repertoires in COVID-19 (dated by TCRdb to the early 2020s). The library came from the immunoSEQ multiplex PCR assay. TCRdb provides this immuneACCESS table in a form limited to in-frame rearrangements. Some clones are lacking; in checked studies, under half of them reflect an unresolved V gene, and why the rest are absent is not known. The sample records about 50,000 clones, 89% of which are singletons. Of the sample, more than 2% is held by the ten largest clones. The sequencing input was peripheral blood. All receptors derive from a human donor in a cohort sampled during active COVID-19.

About this clone itself: Other DNA sequences in this specimen translate into the identical CDR3. The rearrangement uses TRBV7-3 and TRBJ2-1; 13 bases agree with TRBD2. V lost 4 bases to trimming and J lost 5 bases; unmatched junction nucleotides: 2. The germline V gene encodes CDR1 SGHTA and CDR2 FQGTGA. This CDR3 is 15 amino acids long. The DNA for the CDR3 is TGTGCCAGCAGCTCCGGACTAGCGGGGGACAATGAGCAGTTCTTC. Its protein product is CASSSGLAGDNEQFF.

CDR3 bases: TGTGCCAGCAGCCATAACCGGGCAGGGTATAACGGGGAGCTGTTTTTT. Its protein is CASSHNRAGYNGELFF. V is TRBV14 and J is TRBJ2-2; D might be TRBD1 (5 bases). This CDR3 is 16 amino acids long. V lost 3 bases, J lost 7 bases, and 18 bases lay in between. Germline lookup yields CDR1 SGHDN and CDR2 FVKESK.

V gene TRBV12-3 or TRBV12-4 combines with J gene TRBJ2-7; a possible D gene is TRBD2 (5 bases). The CDR3 totals 12 residues. Between the trimmed V and J ends, which lost 10 bases and 1 base, there was a span of 11 bases. CDR3 residues: CATRGNSYEQYF. CDR3 coding DNA: TGTGCCACACGGGGTAATTCCTACGAGCAGTACTTC.

The rearrangement links TRBV12-5 to TRBJ1-4; possibly TRBD1 for D (5 bases). The CDR3 extends over 16 amino acids. Trimming removed 0 bases at V and 5 bases at J, with 13 bases between. The V gene's germline CDR1 is LGHNT and CDR2 FRNRAP. The chain's CDR3 is CASGLVLAGRNEKLFF. The CDR3 DNA sequence: TGTGCTAGTGGTTTGGTACTGGCAGGGAGGAATGAAAAACTGTTTTTT. The full variable domain, its missing parts supplied by reference TRBV12-5 and TRBJ1-4, is DARVTQTPRHKVTEMGQEVTMRCQPILGHNTVFWYRQTMMQGLELLAYFRNRAPLDDSGMPKDRFSAEMPDATLATLKIQPSEPRDSAVYFCASGLVLAGRNEKLFFGSGTQLSVL.

J is TRBJ2-1 and V is TRBV5-1; D ambiguous. With 4 bases removed from V and 2 bases from J, the gap between germline ends came to 25 bases. The CDR3 loop spans 19 amino acids. The germline gives CDR1 SGHRS, CDR2 YFSETQ. CDR3 coding DNA: TGCGCCAGCAGCGGCGAGCCCAAGCAGGTTCTCGCAACCTACAATGAGCAGTTCTTC. This codes for CASSGEPKQVLATYNEQFF.

This clone was seen only once. The chain uses TRBV5-6 and TRBJ2-7, with TRBD1 matching over 8 bases. Germline trimming cut 4 bases from V and 7 bases from J; bases unmatched to any gene: 1. Germline lookup yields CDR1 SGHDT and CDR2 YYEEEE. The CDR3 is 11 amino acids. CDR3 DNA: TGTGCCAGCAGCCGACAGGGGGAGCAGTACTTC. It is translated as CASSRQGEQYF. Looking up the rest from reference TRBV5-6 and TRBJ2-7 gives the full variable domain: DAGVTQSPTHLIKTRGQQVTLRCSPKSGHDTVSWYQQALGQGPQFIFQYYEEEERQRGNFPDRFSGHQFPNYSSELNVNALLLGDSALYLCASSRQGEQYFGPGTRLTVT.

This chain uses TRBV4-2 with TRBJ2-2; 9 positions match TRBD2. Germline V gene data show CDR1 as LGHNA and CDR2 as YNFKEQ. This CDR3 spans 20 amino acids. V was pared by 2 bases and J by 7 bases, with 20 bases of the junction left unmatched. CDR3 protein: CASSQHSREGRARDDGELFF. The CDR3 nucleotides read TGTGCCAGCAGCCAACACTCGCGGGAGGGCAGGGCTCGAGACGACGGGGAGCTGTTTTTT.

With respect to this clone: This CDR3 is also generated by other DNA sequences in the sample. The chain joins TRBV5-1 to TRBJ2-7; the D is unclear. Trimming left V 6 bases short and J 1 base short, with 11 bases between. CDR3 length: 13 amino acids. CDR1 is SGHRS, CDR2 YFSETQ, per germline. The CDR3 spells CASTPTESYEQYF. CDR3 nucleotide sequence: TGCGCCAGCACACCGACTGAGTCCTACGAGCAGTACTTC.

This clone turned up a few times. The gene calls are TRBV3-1 (or the pseudogene TRBV3-2) and TRBJ2-5, with TRBD2 identical over 11 bases. Germline CDR1 and CDR2: LGHDT and YNNKEL (reference sequence). Trimming at V came to 0 bases and at J to 4 bases, leaving 13 bases not matched to a gene. CDR3 length: 19 residues. CDR3 protein: CASSQDDKSIGLAGETQYF. CDR3 sequence (DNA): TGTGCCAGCAGCCAAGACGATAAAAGTATAGGACTAGCGGGAGAGACCCAGTACTTC.

The chain joins TRBV28 to TRBJ2-2, with 8 nucleotides matching TRBD2. CDR3 size: 14 residues. The V gene end was trimmed by 6 bases and the J gene end by 10 bases; junction bases not matched to a gene: 10. The germline CDR1 and CDR2 sequences are MDHEN and SYDVKM. This CDR3 is CASRSGTRVEELFF. The CDR3 DNA is TGTGCCAGCAGATCCGGGACTAGGGTCGAGGAGCTGTTTTTT.

The genes are TRBV7-6 and TRBJ1-2; 9 bases align to TRBD1. V gave up 1 base and J gave up 0 bases; unmatched junction bases: 6. CDR3 length: 17 amino acids. Germline V gene lookup returns CDR1 SGHVS and CDR2 FNYEAQ. CDR3: CASSLGMGQGPNYGYTF. DNA of the CDR3: TGTGCCAGCAGCTTAGGGATGGGACAGGGACCTAACTATGGCTACACCTTC.

The chain joins TRBV28 to TRBJ2-3; 8 bases agree with TRBD2. Germline trimming cut 3 bases from V and 0 bases from J; bases unmatched to any gene: 5. The germline gives CDR1 MDHEN, CDR2 SYDVKM. CDR3 length equals 16 residues. The CDR3 bases are TGTGCCAGCAGTTTGGGGACTAGGACTAGCACAGATACGCAGTATTTT. Protein sequence: CASSLGTRTSTDTQYF.

This sequence joins TRBV6-1 and TRBJ2-7, with TRBD1 matching over 7 bases. V lost 0 bases and J lost 5; bases outside the gene matches: 7. Germline lookup yields CDR1 MNHNS and CDR2 SASEGT. CDR3 length: 15 residues. The CDR3, as DNA: TGTGCCAGCAGTGAAGCGGGACAGCCGGGCCACGAGCAGTACTTC. Encoded protein: CASSEAGQPGHEQYF.

There are a few counts of this clone. The chain employs TRBV18 and TRBJ2-2; possibly TRBD1 for D (6 bases). Germline assignment: CDR1 KGHSH and CDR2 LQKENI. With 2 bases removed from V and 3 bases from J, the gap between germline ends came to 7 bases. The CDR3 has 14 amino acids. The CDR3 protein is CASSPGGDTGELFF. CDR3 bases: TGTGCCAGCTCACCAGGGGGCGACACCGGGGAGCTGTTTTTT.

The CDR3 nucleotides are TGCGCCAGCAGTCCCCAGTTAAGCTCCTATAATTCACCCCTCCACTTT. Translated, it gives CASSPQLSSYNSPLHF. V gene TRBV5-1 combines with J gene TRBJ1-6, with D uncertain. Trimming took off 5 bases at V and 0 bases at J, with 12 bases between the two ends. The CDR3 sequence is 16 residues long. CDR1 is SGHRS and CDR2 is YFSETQ in the germline V gene. The complete variable domain, with remaining parts taken from reference TRBV5-1 and TRBJ1-6, reads KAGVTQTPRYLIKTRGQQVTLSCSPISGHRSVSWYQQTPGQGLQFLFEYFSETQRNKGNFPGRFSGRQFSNSRSEMNVSTLELGDSALYLCASSPQLSSYNSPLHFGNGTRLTVT.

The V call is TRBV27, the J call TRBJ2-3; D unresolved. CDR1 and CDR2 (germline): MNHEY, SMNVEV (reference sequence). V gave up 8 bases and J gave up 2 bases, with 11 bases separating them. The CDR3 totals 13 residues. In nucleotides, the CDR3 is TGTGCCAGCCAATTAGTCCTCACAGATACGCAGTATTTT. Translation: CASQLVLTDTQYF.

The chain uses TRBV18 and TRBJ2-5, with TRBD2 as a possible D gene (5 bases). The V gene lost 4 bases and the J gene lost 1 base, with 10 bases spanning the gap. CDR3 length equals 14 residues. Germline CDR1 KGHSH, CDR2 LQKENI. The CDR3 bases are TGTGCCAGCTCACGAAGTGGGAGCCAAGAGACCCAGTACTTC. It translates to CASSRSGSQETQYF.

The chain couples TRBV6-6 to TRBJ2-7; 11 nucleotides line up with TRBD1. The CDR3 spans 12 residues. The ends lost 10 bases at V and 3 bases at J; junction bases unmatched: 2. Germline lookup yields CDR1 MNHNY and CDR2 SVGAGI (reference sequence). The CDR3 loop reads CATGQGGYEQYF. DNA of the CDR3: TGTGCCACGGGACAGGGGGGCTACGAGCAGTACTTC.

CDR3 DNA: TGTGCCAGTAGTTCCCAGGACAGGGGGAATGGCTACACCTTC. This gives the protein CASSSQDRGNGYTF. The J gene is TRBJ1-2, the V gene TRBV19, with 10 bases matching TRBD1. This CDR3 has 14 amino acids. Germline CDR1 reads LNHDA; CDR2 reads SQIVND (reference sequence). V lost 5 bases, J lost 6 bases, and 6 bases stayed unmatched.